This TCR beta chain was sequenced in a study of blood T cell repertoires in COVID-19. Across the whole study: The samples span acute and convalescent COVID-19 from the United States, Italy and Spain. In each case, the material was cDNA or gDNA derived from T cells, B-cell-depleted T cells, or PBMCs.

Per the original methods: How many nucleated cells were present was estimated from reference gene primer amplification. Clones were read by immunoSEQ multiplex PCR, and TCRdb kept only the in-frame ones, dropping some. The DNA gave D and trimming, while V, J and clone size come from that table. The table records about 83,000 clones, roughly nine tenths of them present only once. The CDR3 has 15 amino acids. From germline, CDR1 is SGDLS and CDR2 YYNGEE. V gave up 0 bases and J gave up 6 bases, with 15 bases separating them. The chain carries TRBV9 and TRBJ1-2; TRBD1 is a possible D gene (5 bases). The sequence came from an elderly woman with active or convalescent COVID-19. The source material was peripheral blood. The CDR3 bases are TGTGCCAGCAGCGTAGGATATAGTGACAGAGATGGCTACACCTTC. Its protein is CASSVGYSDRDGYTF.